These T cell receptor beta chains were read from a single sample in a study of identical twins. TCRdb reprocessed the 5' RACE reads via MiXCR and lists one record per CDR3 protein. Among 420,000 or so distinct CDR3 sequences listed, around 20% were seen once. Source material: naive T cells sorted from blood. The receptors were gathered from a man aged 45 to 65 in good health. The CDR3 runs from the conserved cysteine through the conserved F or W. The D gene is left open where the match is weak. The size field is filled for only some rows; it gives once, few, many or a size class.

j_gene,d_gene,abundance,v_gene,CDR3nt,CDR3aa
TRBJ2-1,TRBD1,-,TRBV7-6,TGTGCCAGCAGCTTGGAACGGACAGGAGCCTACAATGAGCAGTTCTTC,CASSLERTGAYNEQFF
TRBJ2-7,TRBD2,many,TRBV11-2,TGTGCCAGCAGCTTAGGTCGGGGGGGCCGGTTAAGCTCCTACGAGCAGTACTTC,CASSLGRGGRLSSYEQYF
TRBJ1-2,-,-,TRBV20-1,TGCAGTGCTCCGGGAGATGGCTACACCTTC,CSAPGDGYTF
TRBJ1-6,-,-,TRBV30,TGTGCCTGGACTAGGACAGATTCTAATTCACCCCTCCACTTT,CAWTRTDSNSPLHF
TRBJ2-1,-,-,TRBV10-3,TGTGCCTCGGGACTTCTTGGCAATGAGCAGTTCTTC,CASGLLGNEQFF
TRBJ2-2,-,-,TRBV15,TGTGCCACCAGCAGACCGACGGGAAACACCGGGGAGCTGTTTTTT,CATSRPTGNTGELFF
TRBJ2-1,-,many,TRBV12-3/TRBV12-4,TGTGCCAGCAGTTCGCATAATGAGCAGTTCTTC,CASSSHNEQFF
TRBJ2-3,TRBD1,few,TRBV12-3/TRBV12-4,TGTGCCAGCAGTGGACAGGGACCTAGCACAGATACGCAGTATTTT,CASSGQGPSTDTQYF
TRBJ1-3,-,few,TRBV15,TGTGCCACCAGCAGAGACAAAGGGGTTCGGGACACCATATATTTT,CATSRDKGVRDTIYF
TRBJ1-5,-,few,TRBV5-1,TGCGCCAGCAGCTTGGGTACGGTACTCAATCAGCCCCAGCATTTT,CASSLGTVLNQPQHF
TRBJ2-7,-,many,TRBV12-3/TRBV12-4,TGTGCCAGCAGTTTTCGGGTGGACCTCGAGCAGTACTTC,CASSFRVDLEQYF
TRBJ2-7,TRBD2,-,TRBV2,TGTGCCAGCAGTGAAAACCGTCCCCACTTGACTAGCGGAACCTACGAGCAGTACTTC,CASSENRPHLTSGTYEQYF
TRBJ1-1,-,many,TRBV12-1,TGTGCCAGCAGCTTTTGCCACCGGGAAAAAAAAATGAACACTGAAGCTTTCTTT,CASSFCHREKKMNTEAFF
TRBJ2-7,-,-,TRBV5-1,TGCGCCAGCAGCTTGCCCAGCCCCGAGCAGTACTTC,CASSLPSPEQYF
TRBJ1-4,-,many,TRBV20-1,TGCAGTGCTAGAGTCGGGCGGACCGATGAAAAACTGTTTTTT,CSARVGRTDEKLFF
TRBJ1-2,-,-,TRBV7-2,TGTGCCAGCAGTAAAAACAGGGTCTTTGGCTACACCTTC,CASSKNRVFGYTF
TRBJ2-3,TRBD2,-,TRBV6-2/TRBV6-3,TGTGCCAGCAGCACTAGCGGATACACAGATACGCAGTATTTT,CASSTSGYTDTQYF
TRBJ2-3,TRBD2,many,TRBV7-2,TGTGCCAGCAGCTTACTCGGGGGGGCAGATACGCAGTATTTT,CASSLLGGADTQYF
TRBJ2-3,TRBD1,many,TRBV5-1,TGCGCCAGCAGCCCCAGGACAGGGCCAGATACGCAGTATTTT,CASSPRTGPDTQYF
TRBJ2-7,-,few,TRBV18,TGTGCCAGCTCACCCTCTCGGGCAACCTACGAGCAGTACTTC,CASSPSRATYEQYF
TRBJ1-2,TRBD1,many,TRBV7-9,TGTGCCAGCAGCACGGACAGGGGGCCTAAAAACTATGGCTACACCTTC,CASSTDRGPKNYGYTF
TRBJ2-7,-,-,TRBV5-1,TGCGCCAGCAGCTTGGCCTCAGATTCCTACGAGCAGTACTTC,CASSLASDSYEQYF
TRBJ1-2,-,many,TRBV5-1,TGCGCCAGCAGCTCAGGACAGACCATTAACTATGGCTACACCTTC,CASSSGQTINYGYTF
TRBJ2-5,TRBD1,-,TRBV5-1,TGCGCCAGCAGCTTACAGGGGGCGTATGAGACCCAGTACTTC,CASSLQGAYETQYF
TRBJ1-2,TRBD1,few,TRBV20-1,TGCAGTGCTAGAGGAACAGGGGAGGCCTATGGCTACACCTTC,CSARGTGEAYGYTF
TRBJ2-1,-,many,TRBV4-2,TGTGCCAGCAGCCAAGATCCCCAGGGTGCGTACAATGAGCAGTTCTTC,CASSQDPQGAYNEQFF
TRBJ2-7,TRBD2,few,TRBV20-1,TGCAGTGCGGGACTAGACTACGAGCAGTACTTC,CSAGLDYEQYF
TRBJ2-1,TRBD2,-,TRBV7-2,TGTGCCAGCAGCTTAGGGCTGCGCCGGGAGGCCGTCTTC,CASSLGLRREAVF
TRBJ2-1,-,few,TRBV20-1,TGCAGTGCTAGAGATCGGTTGGGGAATGAGCAGTTCTTC,CSARDRLGNEQFF
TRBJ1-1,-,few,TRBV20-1,TGCAGTACCAATACCGGTGCAGGGGAAGCTTTCTTT,CSTNTGAGEAFF
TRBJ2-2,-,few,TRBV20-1,TGCAGTGCTAGCCGGGGACGAGCCGGGGAGCTGTTTTTT,CSASRGRAGELFF
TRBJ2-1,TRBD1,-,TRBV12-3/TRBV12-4,TGTGCCAGCAGTCGGCTGTCCTTCCGGGACAGGGGTTACAATGAGCAGTTCTTC,CASSRLSFRDRGYNEQFF
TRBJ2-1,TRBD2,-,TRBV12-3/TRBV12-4,TGTGCCAGCAGTTTACAGAGCGGGGGGGCCTACAATGAGCAGTTCTTC,CASSLQSGGAYNEQFF
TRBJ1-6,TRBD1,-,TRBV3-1,TGTGCCAGCAAGAACAGGGGCTTCGATAATTCACCCCTCCACTTT,CASKNRGFDNSPLHF
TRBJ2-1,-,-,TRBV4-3,TGCGCCAGCAGCCAAACTAGGGTCGATGAGCAGTTCTTC,CASSQTRVDEQFF